The rows below give T cell receptor beta chains drawn from one sample of a study of cytomegalovirus exposure and HLA in healthy donors. Produced via immunoSEQ multiplex PCR; TCRdb's table is partial and in-frame only. The sample shows 100,000 to 120,000 clones, 65% to 80% of them seen only once. The material sequenced was PBMCs. The receptors here all came from a woman aged 55-69 years in good health and CMV-seropositive. Both conserved end residues are part of each CDR3. A D gene is named only where the DNA matches it firmly. Size is stated for part of the rows, as once, few or many counts, or as a class when the clone is expanded.

>once|TRBV11-2|TRBD2|TRBJ2-7
CASSQTSGRATLDYEQYF
TGTGCCAGCAGCCAGACTAGCGGGAGGGCCACGTTGGACTACGAGCAGTACTTC
>.|TRBV11-2|.|TRBJ2-1
CASSLGESSYNEQFF
TGTGCCAGCAGCTTAGGCGAGAGCTCCTACAATGAGCAGTTCTTC
>.|TRBV28|.|TRBJ1-5
CASSRRGALVGYSNQPQHF
TGTGCCAGCAGTAGACGGGGGGCCCTAGTCGGGTATAGCAATCAGCCCCAGCATTTT
>.|TRBV27|.|TRBJ1-2
CASGPLDNIRRDGYTF
TGTGCCAGCGGTCCCCTGGATAATATCCGCAGGGATGGCTACACCTTC
>once|TRBV7-9|TRBD2|TRBJ2-7
CAIRGLAGGLFDEQYF
TGTGCCATCCGAGGACTAGCGGGAGGTCTCTTCGACGAGCAGTACTTC
>.|TRBV6-1|.|TRBJ2-7
CASSEPGRGVDEQYF
TGTGCCAGCAGTGAACCGGGCAGGGGTGTCGACGAGCAGTACTTC
>.|TRBV5-1|TRBD1|TRBJ2-7
CASSWGDRSSYEQYF
TGCGCCAGCAGCTGGGGGGACAGGAGCTCCTACGAGCAGTACTTC
>.|TRBV27|.|TRBJ1-1
CASSPLSLLGVMNTEAFF
TGTGCCAGCAGCCCACTCAGTCTGCTAGGGGTGATGAACACTGAAGCTTTCTTT
>.|TRBV2|TRBD2|TRBJ2-7
CASIASGTYEQYF
TGTGCCAGCATAGCTAGCGGAACCTACGAGCAGTACTTC
>.|TRBV27|.|TRBJ1-2
CASRSGNNYGYTF
TGTGCCAGCAGATCGGGGAACAACTATGGCTACACCTTC
>.|TRBV5-1|TRBD1|TRBJ2-5
CASSPGTVLSQETQYF
TGCGCCAGCAGCCCAGGGACAGTTCTATCGCAAGAGACCCAGTACTTC
>.|TRBV15|.|TRBJ1-2
CATRPSATGHNYGYTF
TGTGCCACCAGACCCTCAGCGACAGGCCATAACTATGGCTACACCTTC
>.|TRBV7-7|.|TRBJ1-1
CASSLELNTEAFF
TGTGCCAGCAGCTTAGAGCTGAACACTGAAGCTTTCTTT
>.|TRBV27|TRBD1|TRBJ1-2
CASSSQRTGDTNYGYTF
TGTGCCAGCAGTTCCCAGAGGACAGGGGACACTAACTATGGCTACACCTTC
>.|TRBV19|TRBD1|TRBJ1-1
CASSMGTGTGANTEAFF
TGTGCCAGTAGTATGGGGACCGGGACAGGGGCAAACACTGAAGCTTTCTTT
>.|TRBV6-1|TRBD2|TRBJ2-1
CASRLAGGTEQFF
TGTGCCAGCAGGCTAGCGGGAGGGACTGAGCAGTTCTTC
>.|TRBV28|.|TRBJ2-1
CASSLSGLGGWRERYNEQFF
TGTGCCAGCAGTTTATCTGGGCTAGGGGGTTGGCGGGAGAGGTACAATGAGCAGTTCTTC
>.|TRBV12-5|TRBD2|TRBJ2-1
CASGLGGTSGGEQFF
TGTGCTAGTGGTTTGGGAGGGACTAGCGGGGGTGAGCAGTTCTTC
>.|TRBV5-6|TRBD2|TRBJ2-1
CASSLGWTSGYNEQFF
TGTGCCAGCAGCTTGGGTTGGACTAGCGGCTACAATGAGCAGTTCTTC
>.|TRBV5-4|TRBD1|TRBJ2-7
CASSGGQGGPGLVGEQYF
TGTGCCAGCAGCGGCGGACAGGGGGGGCCGGGACTAGTGGGCGAGCAGTACTTC
>.|TRBV6-1|.|TRBJ1-1
CASSAAGLWNTEAFF
TGTGCCAGCAGTGCAGCGGGACTCTGGAACACTGAAGCTTTCTTT
>.|TRBV28|.|TRBJ1-1
CASRVANTEAFF
TGTGCCAGCCGGGTCGCCAACACTGAAGCTTTCTTT
>.|TRBV19|TRBD1|TRBJ1-2
CASSIADRDYYGYTF
TGTGCCAGTAGTATCGCGGACAGGGACTACTATGGCTACACCTTC
>.|TRBV7-2|TRBD2|TRBJ2-1
CAITRGWAGGMDEQFF
TGTGCCATCACGAGAGGGTGGGCGGGAGGGATGGATGAGCAGTTCTTC
>.|TRBV5-1|.|TRBJ2-5
CASRDGQQETQYF
TGCGCCAGCAGAGACGGACAGCAAGAGACCCAGTACTTC
>.|TRBV11-2|.|TRBJ1-3
CASSLALYRSAGNTIYF
TGTGCCAGCAGCTTAGCCCTCTATCGATCGGCTGGAAACACCATATATTTT
>.|TRBV7-3|.|TRBJ2-3
CASSPSVGTDTQYF
TGTGCCAGCAGCCCTAGTGTAGGCACAGATACGCAGTATTTT
>.|TRBV9|.|TRBJ2-7
CASSVAPFAGLNEQYF
TGTGCCAGCAGCGTAGCCCCTTTTGCGGGTCTGAACGAGCAGTACTTC
>.|TRBV5-4|.|TRBJ2-7
CASSLPVSYEQYF
TGTGCCAGCAGCTTGCCGGTCTCCTACGAGCAGTACTTC
>.|TRBV6-5|.|TRBJ1-2
CASSYSIQIMSYTF
TGTGCCAGCAGTTACTCGATCCAGATTATGAGCTACACCTTC
>.|TRBV5-1|.|TRBJ1-2
CASSLDQGRDTLYGYTF
TGCGCCAGCAGCTTGGACCAAGGCCGGGACACCTTATATGGCTACACCTTC
>.|TRBV5-1|.|TRBJ2-1
CASSLFERNSYNEQFF
TGCGCCAGCAGCTTGTTTGAGAGAAACTCCTACAATGAGCAGTTCTTC
>.|TRBV9|TRBD2|TRBJ2-1
CASSPPAGEHNEQFF
TGTGCCAGCAGCCCCCCAGCGGGAGAGCACAATGAGCAGTTCTTC
>.|TRBV11-3|.|TRBJ2-5
CASSRITVKETQYF
TGTGCCAGCAGCCGAATTACAGTCAAAGAGACCCAGTACTTC
>.|TRBV18|.|TRBJ2-3
CASSPLWTASSTDTQYF
TGTGCCAGCTCACCACTATGGACAGCCTCTAGCACAGATACGCAGTATTTT
>.|TRBV7-9|.|TRBJ2-1
CASSFGTRLNEQFF
TGTGCCAGCAGCTTCGGAACGCGGCTCAATGAGCAGTTCTTC
>.|TRBV6-5|TRBD1|TRBJ2-7
CASSYSRSGGSEQYF
TGTGCCAGCAGTTATTCAAGGTCAGGGGGTAGCGAGCAGTACTTC
>.|TRBV5-8|.|TRBJ1-5
CASSLDRENQPQHF
TGTGCCAGCAGCTTGGACAGGGAAAATCAGCCCCAGCATTTT
>.|TRBV4-1|.|TRBJ2-7
CASSQELDLEQYF
TGTGCCAGCAGCCAAGAACTAGACTTAGAGCAGTACTTC
>.|TRBV7-3|TRBD2|TRBJ2-1
CASSLAGGNEQFF
TGTGCCAGCAGCTTAGCGGGAGGGAATGAGCAGTTCTTC
>.|TRBV7-9|TRBD1|TRBJ1-1
CASSPRQGRNTKAFF
TGTGCCAGCAGCCCAAGACAGGGTAGGAACACTAAAGCTTTCTTT
>.|TRBV6-5|.|TRBJ1-2
CASSYSAGVGYGYTF
TGTGCCAGCAGTTACTCGGCAGGGGTGGGCTATGGCTACACCTTC
>few|TRBV19|TRBD1|TRBJ2-1
CASREGAGSYNEQFF
TGTGCCAGCCGAGAGGGGGCCGGCTCCTACAATGAGCAGTTCTTC
>.|TRBV6-1|.|TRBJ1-2
CASSFDTRATHGYTF
TGTGCCAGCAGTTTCGACACCAGGGCCACTCATGGCTACACCTTC
>.|TRBV5-8|TRBD2|TRBJ2-7
CASSLDSGASGKFSYEQYF
TGTGCCAGCAGCTTGGACTCCGGGGCTAGCGGGAAATTTTCCTACGAGCAGTACTTC
>.|TRBV4-2|.|TRBJ1-2
CASSQSHRESVNYGYTF
TGTGCCAGCAGCCAATCCCATCGGGAAAGTGTGAACTATGGCTACACCTTC
>.|TRBV30|.|TRBJ2-7
CAWRGRLSAYEQYF
TGTGCCTGGAGGGGCAGGTTGTCGGCCTACGAGCAGTACTTC
>.|TRBV7-3|.|TRBJ2-7
CASSPIDYSYEQYF
TGTGCCAGCAGCCCAATAGACTACAGCTACGAGCAGTACTTC
>.|TRBV6-5|.|TRBJ1-5
CASSYVTNPSNQPQHF
TGTGCCAGCAGTTACGTAACAAACCCTAGCAATCAGCCCCAGCATTTT
>.|TRBV5-4|.|TRBJ2-7
CASSFPDARYYEQYF
TGTGCCAGCAGCTTCCCAGACGCCAGGTACTACGAGCAGTACTTC
>.|TRBV15|TRBD2|TRBJ2-3
CATSRDPRREGHVDTQYF
TGTGCCACCAGCAGAGACCCCAGGCGGGAGGGCCACGTTGATACGCAGTATTTT
>.|TRBV7-8|.|TRBJ1-2
CASSLGRDYGYTF
TGTGCCAGCAGCCTTGGGCGGGACTATGGCTACACCTTC
>.|TRBV12-5|TRBD1|TRBJ2-7
CASGFYVTPLQGRNSYEQYF
TGTGCTAGTGGCTTTTACGTCACCCCCCTACAGGGGCGGAACTCCTACGAGCAGTACTTC
>.|TRBV18|.|TRBJ2-7
CASSSGGTPNEQYF
TGTGCCAGCTCATCGGGCGGGACCCCTAACGAGCAGTACTTC
>.|TRBV19|.|TRBJ2-2
CASSIVGLAGELFF
TGTGCCAGTAGTATAGTAGGTCTAGCCGGGGAGCTGTTTTTT